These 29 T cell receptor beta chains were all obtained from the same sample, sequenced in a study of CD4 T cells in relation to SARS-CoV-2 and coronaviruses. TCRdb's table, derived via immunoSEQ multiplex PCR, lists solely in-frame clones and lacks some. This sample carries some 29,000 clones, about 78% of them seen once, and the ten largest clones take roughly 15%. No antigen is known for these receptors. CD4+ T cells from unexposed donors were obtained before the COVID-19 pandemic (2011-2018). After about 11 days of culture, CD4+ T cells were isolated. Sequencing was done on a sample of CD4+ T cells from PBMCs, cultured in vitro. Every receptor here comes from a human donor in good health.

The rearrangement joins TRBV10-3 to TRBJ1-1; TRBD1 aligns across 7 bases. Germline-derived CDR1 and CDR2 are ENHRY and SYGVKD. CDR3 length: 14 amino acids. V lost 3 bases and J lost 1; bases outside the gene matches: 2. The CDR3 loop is CAISERTGNTEAFF. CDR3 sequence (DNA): TGTGCCATCAGTGAAAGGACAGGGAACACTGAAGCTTTCTTT.

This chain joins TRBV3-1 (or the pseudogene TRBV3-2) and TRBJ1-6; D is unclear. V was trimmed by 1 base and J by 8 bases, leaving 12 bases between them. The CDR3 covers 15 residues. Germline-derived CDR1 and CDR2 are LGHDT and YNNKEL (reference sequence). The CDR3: CASSQGFGGDSPLHF. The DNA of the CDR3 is TGTGCCAGCAGCCAAGGCTTTGGTGGTGATTCACCCCTCCACTTT.

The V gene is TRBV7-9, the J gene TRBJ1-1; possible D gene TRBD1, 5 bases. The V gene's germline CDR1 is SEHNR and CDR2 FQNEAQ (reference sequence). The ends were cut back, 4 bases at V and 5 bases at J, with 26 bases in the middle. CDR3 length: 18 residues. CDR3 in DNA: TGTGCCAGCAGCTCTGGGGGGGTATCAGGGAGAGAACGAACTGAAGCTTTCTTT. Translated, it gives CASSSGGVSGRERTEAFF.

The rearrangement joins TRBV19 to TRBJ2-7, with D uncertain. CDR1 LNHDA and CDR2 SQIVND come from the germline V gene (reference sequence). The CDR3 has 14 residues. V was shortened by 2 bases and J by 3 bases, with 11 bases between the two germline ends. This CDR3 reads CASSISRTSYEQYF. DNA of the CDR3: TGTGCCAGTAGTATAAGTCGCACAAGCTACGAGCAGTACTTC.

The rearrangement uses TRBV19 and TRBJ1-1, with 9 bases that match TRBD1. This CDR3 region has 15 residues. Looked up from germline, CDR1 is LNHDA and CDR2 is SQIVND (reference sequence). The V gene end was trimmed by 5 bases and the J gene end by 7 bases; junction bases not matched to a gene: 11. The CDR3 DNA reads TGTGCCAGTAGTCCTCGGGACAGGGAGGGAAGTGAAGCTTTCTTT. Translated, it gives CASSPRDREGSEAFF.

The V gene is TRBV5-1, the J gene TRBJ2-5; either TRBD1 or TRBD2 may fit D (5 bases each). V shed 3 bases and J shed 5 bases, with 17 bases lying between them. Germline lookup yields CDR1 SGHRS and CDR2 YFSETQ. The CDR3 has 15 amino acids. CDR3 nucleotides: TGCGCCAGCAGCTCGGGACGGTCGAAGGGGGAGACCCAGTACTTC. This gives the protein CASSSGRSKGETQYF.

The CDR3 bases are TGTGCCAGCAGCTTAGCGCGCGCGCAGAGCACAGATACGCAGTATTTT. Amino acid sequence: CASSLARAQSTDTQYF. The J gene is TRBJ2-3, the V gene TRBV7-8; D is unclear. CDR3 size: 16 residues. The V end was cut by 0 bases, the J end by 0 bases, with 10 bases between. The germline CDR1 and CDR2 sequences are SGHVS and FQNEAQ.

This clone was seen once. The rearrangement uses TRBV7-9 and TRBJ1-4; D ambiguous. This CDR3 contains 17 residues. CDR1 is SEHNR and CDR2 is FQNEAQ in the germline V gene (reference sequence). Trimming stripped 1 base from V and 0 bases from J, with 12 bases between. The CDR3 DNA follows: TGTGCCAGCAGCTTAGTCGGCAGACATGCAACTAATGAAAAACTGTTTTTT. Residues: CASSLVGRHATNEKLFF.

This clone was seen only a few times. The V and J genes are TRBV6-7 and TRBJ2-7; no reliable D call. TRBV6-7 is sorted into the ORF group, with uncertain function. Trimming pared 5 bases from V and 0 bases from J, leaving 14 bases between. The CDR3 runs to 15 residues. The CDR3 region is CASSEEGRSSYEQYF. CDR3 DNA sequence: TGTGCCAGCAGTGAAGAAGGAAGGAGCTCCTACGAGCAGTACTTC.

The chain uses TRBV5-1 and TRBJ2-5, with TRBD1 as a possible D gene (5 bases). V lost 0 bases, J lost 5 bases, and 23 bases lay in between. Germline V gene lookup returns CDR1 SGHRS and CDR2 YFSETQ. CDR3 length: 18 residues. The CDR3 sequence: CASSLGGWFGDTWETQYF. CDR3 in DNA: TGCGCCAGCAGCTTGGGGGGCTGGTTTGGGGATACGTGGGAGACCCAGTACTTC.

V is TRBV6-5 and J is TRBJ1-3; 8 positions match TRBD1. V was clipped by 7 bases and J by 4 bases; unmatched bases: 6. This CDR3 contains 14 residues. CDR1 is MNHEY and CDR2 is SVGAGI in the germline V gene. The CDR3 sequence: CASNTGGAGNTIYF. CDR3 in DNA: TGTGCCAGCAACACAGGGGGTGCCGGAAACACCATATATTTT.

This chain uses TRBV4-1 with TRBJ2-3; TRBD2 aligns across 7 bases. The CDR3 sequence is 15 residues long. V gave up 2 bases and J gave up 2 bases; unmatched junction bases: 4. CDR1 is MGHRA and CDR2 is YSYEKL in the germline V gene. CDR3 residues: CASSQLAVITDTQYF. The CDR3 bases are TGCGCCAGCAGCCAACTAGCGGTCATCACAGATACGCAGTATTTT.

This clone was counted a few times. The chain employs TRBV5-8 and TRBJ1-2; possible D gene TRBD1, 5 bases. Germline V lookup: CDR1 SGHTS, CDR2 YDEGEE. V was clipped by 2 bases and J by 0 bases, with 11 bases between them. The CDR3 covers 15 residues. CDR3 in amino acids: CASSFGGTSNYGYTF. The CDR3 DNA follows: TGTGCCAGCAGCTTTGGGGGGACGTCTAACTATGGCTACACCTTC.

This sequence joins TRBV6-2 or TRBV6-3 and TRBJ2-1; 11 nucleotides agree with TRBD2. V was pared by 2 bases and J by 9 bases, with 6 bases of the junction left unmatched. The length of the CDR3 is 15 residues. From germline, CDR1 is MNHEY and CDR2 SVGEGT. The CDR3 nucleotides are TGTGCCAGCAGTTACGTGGGACTAGCGGCGGGTGAGCAGTTCTTC. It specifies CASSYVGLAAGEQFF.

The CDR3 region has the DNA TGTGCCAGTAGTTTCGCCGGGACGCCCGCCTACGAGCAGTACTTC. Protein product: CASSFAGTPAYEQYF. This chain connects TRBV19 to TRBJ2-7, with D possibly being TRBD1 or TRBD2 (5 bases each). CDR1 LNHDA and CDR2 SQIVND come from the germline V gene (reference sequence). Trimming took 5 bases from V and 2 from J, leaving 16 bases between them. The CDR3 is made up of 15 amino acids.

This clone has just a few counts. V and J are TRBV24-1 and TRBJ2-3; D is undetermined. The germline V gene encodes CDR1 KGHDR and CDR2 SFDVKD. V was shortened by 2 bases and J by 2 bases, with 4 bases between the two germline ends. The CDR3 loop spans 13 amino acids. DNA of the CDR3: TGTGCCACCAGTGATTCAATCACAGATACGCAGTATTTT. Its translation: CATSDSITDTQYF.

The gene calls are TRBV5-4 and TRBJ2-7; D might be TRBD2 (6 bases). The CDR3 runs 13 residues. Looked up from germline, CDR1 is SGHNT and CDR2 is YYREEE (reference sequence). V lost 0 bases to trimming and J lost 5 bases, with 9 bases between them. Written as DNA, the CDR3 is TGTGCCAGCAGCTTGGCGGGGGTCCACGAGCAGTACTTC. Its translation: CASSLAGVHEQYF.

This chain's CDR3 is CASSQSHGKALGNTEAFF. The DNA of the CDR3 is TGTGCCAGCAGCCAATCCCATGGAAAGGCCTTAGGGAACACTGAAGCTTTCTTT. This sequence joins TRBV3-1 (or the pseudogene TRBV3-2) and TRBJ1-1; D is unresolved. With 2 bases removed from V and 1 base from J, the gap between germline ends came to 20 bases. The CDR3 is made up of 18 amino acids. The germline V gene encodes CDR1 LGHDT and CDR2 YNNKEL (reference sequence).

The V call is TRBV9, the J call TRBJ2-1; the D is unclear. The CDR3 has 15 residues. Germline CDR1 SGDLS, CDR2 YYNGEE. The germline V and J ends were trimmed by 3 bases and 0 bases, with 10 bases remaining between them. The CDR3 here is CASSGSWSSYNEQFF. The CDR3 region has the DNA TGTGCCAGCAGCGGTAGTTGGAGCTCCTACAATGAGCAGTTCTTC.

The CDR3 region is CASSVRGLETQYF. CDR3 DNA sequence: TGTGCCAGCAGTGTCAGGGGTTTGGAGACCCAGTACTTC. The V and J genes are TRBV12-3 or TRBV12-4 and TRBJ2-5; D is possibly TRBD1 (6 bases). V was trimmed by 5 bases and J by 5 bases, leaving 12 bases between them. The CDR3 is made up of 13 amino acids.

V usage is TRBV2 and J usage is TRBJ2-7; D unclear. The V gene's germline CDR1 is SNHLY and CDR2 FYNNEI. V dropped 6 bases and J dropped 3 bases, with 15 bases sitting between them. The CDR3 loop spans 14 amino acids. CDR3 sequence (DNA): TGTGCCAGCAGGAAGGGTGCCCTCGACTACGAGCAGTACTTC. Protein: CASRKGALDYEQYF. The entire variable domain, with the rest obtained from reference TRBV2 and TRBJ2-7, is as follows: EPEVTQTPSHQVTQMGQEVILRCVPISNHLYFYWYRQILGQKVEFLVSFYNNEISEKSEIFDDQFSVERPDGSNFTLKIRSTKLEDSAMYFCASRKGALDYEQYFGPGTRLTVT.

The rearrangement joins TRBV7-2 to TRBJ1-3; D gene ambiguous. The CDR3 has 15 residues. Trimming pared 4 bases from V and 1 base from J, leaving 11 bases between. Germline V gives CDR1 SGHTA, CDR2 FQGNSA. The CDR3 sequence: CASSSFGESGNTIYF. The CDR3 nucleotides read TGTGCCAGCAGCTCCTTTGGGGAGTCTGGAAACACCATATATTTT.

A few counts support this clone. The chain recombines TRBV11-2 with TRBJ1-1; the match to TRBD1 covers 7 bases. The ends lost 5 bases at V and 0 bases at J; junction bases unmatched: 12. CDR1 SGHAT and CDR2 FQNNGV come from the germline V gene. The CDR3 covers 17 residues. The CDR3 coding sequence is TGTGCCAGCAGCACCGTACTCCGGGACAGCCTGAACACTGAAGCTTTCTTT. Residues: CASSTVLRDSLNTEAFF.

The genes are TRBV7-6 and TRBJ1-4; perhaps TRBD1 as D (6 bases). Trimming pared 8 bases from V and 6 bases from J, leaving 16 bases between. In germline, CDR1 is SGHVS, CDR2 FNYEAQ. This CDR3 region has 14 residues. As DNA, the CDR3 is TGTGCCAGCGCTTGGGCGGGGGCTGATGAAAAACTGTTTTTT. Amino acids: CASAWAGADEKLFF.

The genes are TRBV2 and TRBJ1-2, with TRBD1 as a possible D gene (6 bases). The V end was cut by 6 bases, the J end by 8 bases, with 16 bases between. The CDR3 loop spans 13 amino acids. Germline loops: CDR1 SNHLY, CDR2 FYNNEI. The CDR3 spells CASSGSGQTGYTF. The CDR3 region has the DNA TGTGCCAGCAGCGGTAGTGGACAGACCGGCTACACCTTC.

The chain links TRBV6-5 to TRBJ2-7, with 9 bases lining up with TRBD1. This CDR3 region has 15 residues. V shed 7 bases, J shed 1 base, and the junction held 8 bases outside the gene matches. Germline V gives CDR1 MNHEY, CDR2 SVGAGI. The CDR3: CASTRQGQGSYEQYF. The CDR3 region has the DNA TGTGCCAGCACCAGACAGGGACAGGGTTCCTACGAGCAGTACTTC.

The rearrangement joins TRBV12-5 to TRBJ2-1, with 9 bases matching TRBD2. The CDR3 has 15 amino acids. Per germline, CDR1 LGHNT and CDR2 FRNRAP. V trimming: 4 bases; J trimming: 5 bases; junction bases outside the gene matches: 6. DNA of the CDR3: TGTGCTAGTGGTTCCGGACTAGCGCTCCACAATGAGCAGTTCTTC. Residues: CASGSGLALHNEQFF.

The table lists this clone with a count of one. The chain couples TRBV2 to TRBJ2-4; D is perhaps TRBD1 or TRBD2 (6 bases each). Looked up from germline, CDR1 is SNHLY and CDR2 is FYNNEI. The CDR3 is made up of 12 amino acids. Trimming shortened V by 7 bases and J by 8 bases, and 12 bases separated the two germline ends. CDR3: CASTEGGHIQYF. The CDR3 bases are TGTGCCAGCACTGAGGGGGGACACATTCAGTACTTC.

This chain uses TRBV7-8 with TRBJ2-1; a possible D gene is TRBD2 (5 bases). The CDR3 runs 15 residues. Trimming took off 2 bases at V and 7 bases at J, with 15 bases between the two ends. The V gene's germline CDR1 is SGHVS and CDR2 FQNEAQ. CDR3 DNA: TGTGCCAGCAGCTTAAGGAACTTCGAGGGTAATGAGCAGTTCTTC. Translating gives CASSLRNFEGNEQFF.